The 20 T cell receptor beta chains reported below all come from one sample, sequenced in a study of blood T cells in healthy people across ages. Then a second PCR, running roughly 6 to 11 cycles, was carried out with a sample-barcoded 5' primer and a J-beta primer mix. TCRdb called the 5' RACE reads again in MiXCR, with one record for every CDR3 protein. The sample comprises around 790,000 distinct CDR3 sequences, around 42% of which are singletons, and nearly 20% rests with the top ten. The sample taken for sequencing was blood. The origin of the receptors is a man in his 60s in good health.

The CDR3 DNA reads as TGTGCCAGCAGTTTAAGGCCTATCAGCACAGATACGCAGTATTTT. Residues: CASSLRPISTDTQYF. V usage is TRBV12-3 or TRBV12-4 and J usage is TRBJ2-3; D not certain. The CDR3 totals 15 residues. V dropped 2 bases and J dropped 0 bases, with 9 bases sitting between them.

This clonotype was seen more than once but under ten times. The V and J genes are TRBV9 and TRBJ1-4; the D is unclear. CDR3 length: 14 amino acids. Trimming pared 5 bases from V and 4 bases from J, leaving 12 bases between. The germline V gene has CDR1 SGDLS and CDR2 YYNGEE. The CDR3 reads CASSVAGNNEKLFF. The CDR3 region has the DNA TGTGCCAGCAGTGTCGCTGGGAATAATGAAAAACTGTTTTTT.

This clonotype was seen a handful of times. The rearrangement links TRBV7-2 to TRBJ1-6, with a possible D match to TRBD1 (5 bases). V lost 5 bases and J 7 bases, leaving 15 bases between the germline ends. The CDR3 is made up of 15 amino acids. CDR1 SGHTA and CDR2 FQGNSA come from the germline V gene. DNA for the CDR3: TGTGCCAGCAGCCCTCGACAGTTTGTGAATTCACCCCTCCACTTT. Translation gives CASSPRQFVNSPLHF.

The gene calls are TRBV2 and TRBJ2-5; possible D gene TRBD1, 6 bases. Trimming took off 1 base at V and 2 bases at J, with 11 bases between the two ends. CDR1 SNHLY and CDR2 FYNNEI come from the germline V gene. This CDR3 spans 15 amino acids. In DNA, the CDR3 is TGTGCCAGCAGTGAAGGGACAGTCAGACAAGAGACCCAGTACTTC. This sequence encodes CASSEGTVRQETQYF.

The chain has TRBV18 and TRBJ2-3, with a weak D call TRBD2 (5 bases). Trimming removed 6 bases from V and 6 bases from J, with 16 bases in between. CDR1 is KGHSH and CDR2 is LQKENI in the germline V gene. The CDR3 loop spans 14 amino acids. CDR3 nucleotides: TGTGCCAGCTCGCCCTCACGGGGAGATGATACGCAGTATTTT. Its protein product is CASSPSRGDDTQYF.

The rearrangement links TRBV29-1 to TRBJ2-7; D not certain. Germline CDR1 reads SQVTM; CDR2 reads ANQGSEA. CDR3 length equals 13 residues. The germline V and J ends were trimmed by 7 bases and 7 bases, with 20 bases remaining between them. The DNA for the CDR3 is TGCAGCGCGGCCGGAGCTATGTTGGGGGAGCAGTACTTC. Translating gives CSAAGAMLGEQYF.

The gene calls are TRBV12-3 or TRBV12-4 and TRBJ1-2; 8 nucleotides agree with TRBD1. The CDR3 spans 14 residues. V lost 3 bases and J lost 10; bases outside the gene matches: 10. CDR3 in DNA: TGTGCCAGCAGTTTGAAGGGACAGGTAGTAGACTACACCTTC. It specifies CASSLKGQVVDYTF.

Comments on this clonotype: One end of the junction is discordant with germline, which a read error may explain. The rearrangement links TRBV25-1 to TRBJ1-4; D is possibly TRBD1 (6 bases). This CDR3 is 16 amino acids long. Germline-derived CDR1 and CDR2 are MGHDK and SYGVNS. Here the CDR3 DNA reads TGTGCCAGCGCGAGGAAAGGGACACCTTTTAATGAAAGACTGTTTTTT. This sequence encodes CASARKGTPFNERLFF.

The rearrangement links TRBV5-1 to TRBJ2-3; 11 nucleotides align to TRBD1. Germline assignment: CDR1 SGHRS and CDR2 YFSETQ. V was pared by 7 bases and J by 2 bases, with 3 bases of the junction left unmatched. This CDR3 region has 14 residues. CDR3 coding DNA: TGCGCCAGCTTAGGACAGGGGGCCACAGATACGCAGTATTTT. Translation: CASLGQGATDTQYF.

A few counts support this clonotype. V gene TRBV7-2 combines with J gene TRBJ2-7, with D perhaps TRBD2 (5 bases). From germline, CDR1 is SGHTA and CDR2 FQGNSA. This CDR3 has 13 amino acids. Trimming shortened V by 5 bases and J by 3 bases, and 11 bases separated the two germline ends. The CDR3 DNA sequence: TGTGCCAGCAGCGTCCCGGAGGTCTACGAGCAGTACTTC. It is translated as CASSVPEVYEQYF.

The chain combines TRBV5-5 with TRBJ1-6; maybe TRBD1 (6 bases). Per the germline V gene, CDR1 is SGHKS and CDR2 is YYEKEE (reference sequence). The CDR3 runs to 16 residues. The V end was cut by 4 bases, the J end by 10 bases, with 21 bases between. The CDR3 nucleotides are TGTGCCAGCAGCCCGGGGGGGGCAGGCCTCAGGTCACCCCTCCACTTT. The encoded protein is CASSPGGAGLRSPLHF.

This chain connects TRBV20-1 to TRBJ1-4; 8 positions match TRBD1. The ends lost 4 bases at V and 8 bases at J; junction bases unmatched: 9. Germline V gives CDR1 DFQATT, CDR2 SNEGSKA (reference sequence). The CDR3 length is 14 residues. CDR3 DNA: TGCAGTGCTATCCAAAGACAGGGGTCAGAAAAACTGTTTTTT. Encoded protein: CSAIQRQGSEKLFF.

With regard to this clonotype: The DNA is omitted, as the CDR3 cannot be located on it reliably, and the CDR3 follows TCRdb's listing. V is TRBV27 and J is TRBJ1-6; the table's D call of TRBD1 was not tested on the DNA. Per germline, CDR1 MNHEY and CDR2 SMNVEV (reference sequence). The CDR3 extends over 15 residues, inclusive of both ends. The CDR3 region is CASTLGTGARSPLHF.

This clonotype appeared a few times. The chain links TRBV4-2 to TRBJ2-6; D unresolved. CDR1 LGHNA and CDR2 YNFKEQ come from the germline V gene. V shed 0 bases and J shed 3 bases, with 6 bases lying between them. CDR3 length: 15 residues. CDR3 residues: CASSQERYGANVLTF. CDR3 DNA sequence: TGTGCCAGCAGCCAAGAGCGTTATGGGGCCAACGTCCTGACTTTC.

The chain couples TRBV5-1 to TRBJ2-5, with 8 bases identical to TRBD2. The CDR3 is made up of 16 amino acids. Germline loops: CDR1 SGHRS, CDR2 YFSETQ. V lost 4 bases, J lost 5 bases, and 13 bases stayed unmatched. CDR3 residues: CASSETGTSRGETQYF. DNA of the CDR3: TGCGCCAGCAGCGAGACCGGGACTAGTCGAGGGGAGACCCAGTACTTC.

The CDR3 DNA reads as TGCGCCAGCAGCCAACGAAACAGGGGTGACTACGAGCAGTACTTC. Its protein product is CASSQRNRGDYEQYF. The chain recombines TRBV4-1 with TRBJ2-7; TRBD1 agrees at 7 bases. The CDR3 covers 15 residues. Germline CDR1 reads MGHRA; CDR2 reads YSYEKL. Trimming cost V 2 bases and J 3 bases; bases outside gene matches: 7.

The chain joins TRBV7-9 to TRBJ2-3, with D tentatively TRBD1 or TRBD2 (6 bases each). The germline V gene encodes CDR1 SEHNR and CDR2 FQNEAQ (reference sequence). The length of the CDR3 is 15 residues. Trimming took off 0 bases at V and 7 bases at J, with 14 bases between the two ends. CDR3 sequence (DNA): TGTGCCAGCAGCTTAGCGTTGGCGGGGACAAATACGCAGTATTTT. Translating it yields CASSLALAGTNTQYF.

The V and J genes are TRBV20-1 and TRBJ1-5, with a possible D match to TRBD1 (6 bases). This CDR3 has 16 amino acids. The V end was cut by 2 bases, the J end by 0 bases, with 14 bases between. Germline lookup yields CDR1 DFQATT and CDR2 SNEGSKA (reference sequence). Here the CDR3 DNA reads TGCAGTGCTAGAAGCACCAGGGGCCCTAGCAATCAGCCCCAGCATTTT. Amino acid sequence: CSARSTRGPSNQPQHF.

V and J are TRBV6-5 and TRBJ2-7; TRBD2 might be the D (5 bases). The CDR3 covers 13 residues. The V end lost 4 bases, the J end lost 3 bases, and 10 bases lay between the germline ends. Germline CDR1 MNHEY, CDR2 SVGAGI. The CDR3 loop reads CASSWVRGYEQYF. In DNA, the CDR3 is TGTGCCAGCAGTTGGGTCCGGGGCTACGAGCAGTACTTC.

The V and J genes are TRBV6-2 or TRBV6-3 and TRBJ2-7; 7 bases map to TRBD2. Germline CDR1 is MNHEY and CDR2 is SVGEGT. The CDR3 spans 16 residues. Trimming cost V 4 bases and J 1 base; bases outside gene matches: 10. The CDR3 loop reads CASSSPLGRVSYEQYF. In nucleotides, the CDR3 is TGTGCCAGCAGTTCCCCTCTTGGGAGGGTATCCTACGAGCAGTACTTC.